The 14 T cell receptor beta chains below all came from one sample that was sequenced in a study of T cell repertoires in cytomegalovirus infection. These receptors have no identified antigens. TCRdb re-called the reads with MiXCR, one entry per CDR3 protein. This sample carries approximately 990,000 distinct CDR3 sequences, 31% of them seen once, and the ten largest clones take around 15%. Sample: cultured CD8+ T cells from PBMCs, taken from culture after CMV antigen stimulation. These receptors were obtained from a human donor in good health (CMV status not recorded). Some clones in this sample may be carry-over from other donors' samples.

In this sample, this clonotype turned up many times. The chain has TRBV19 and TRBJ1-2; 11 bases line up with TRBD1. From germline, CDR1 is LNHDA and CDR2 SQIVND (reference sequence). Unmatched junction bases numbered 15, after V lost 2 bases and J lost 1 base. The CDR3 has 20 residues. The CDR3 sequence is CASSIRVRRTGGFFNYGYTF. The CDR3 DNA is TGTGCCAGTAGTATACGAGTTCGGCGGACAGGGGGCTTCTTTAACTATGGCTACACCTTC.

CDR3 sequence: CASTPSLTGGTGELFF. In nucleotides, the CDR3 is TGCGCCAGCACCCCGTCCTTAACAGGGGGCACCGGGGAGCTGTTTTTT. The chain has TRBV5-1 and TRBJ2-2; the match to TRBD1 covers 8 bases. The CDR3 totals 16 residues. Germline V gives CDR1 SGHRS, CDR2 YFSETQ. The V segment lost 6 bases and the J segment 4 bases; nucleotides outside the gene matches: 11.

The chain uses TRBV25-1 and TRBJ1-5; 7 bases map to TRBD1. V lost 1 base to trimming and J lost 0 bases; unmatched junction nucleotides: 3. The germline V gene has CDR1 MGHDK and CDR2 SYGVNS. The CDR3 spans 16 residues. DNA of the CDR3: TGTGCCAGCAGTGAATCAGGGGGGTCTAGCAATCAGCCCCAGCATTTT. Translated, it gives CASSESGGSSNQPQHF.

There are a few counts of this clonotype. V and J are TRBV19 and TRBJ1-5; a possible D gene is TRBD1 (6 bases). V was cut by 5 bases and J by 3 bases, with 14 bases left in between. CDR3 length: 15 amino acids. Germline CDR1 reads LNHDA; CDR2 reads SQIVND (reference sequence). The CDR3 here is CASSWPTGFNQPQHF. In nucleotides, the CDR3 is TGTGCCAGTAGTTGGCCCACAGGGTTCAATCAGCCCCAGCATTTT.

This clonotype was counted between two and nine times. This rearrangement joins TRBV19 to TRBJ2-5, with a tentative D call TRBD1 (6 bases). Looked up from germline, CDR1 is LNHDA and CDR2 is SQIVND (reference sequence). Trimming took off 4 bases at V and 5 bases at J, with 20 bases between the two ends. CDR3 size: 16 residues. The CDR3 DNA reads as TGTGCCAGTAGTAGAAGACAGGACTCGGGGCAGGAGACCCAGTACTTC. This sequence encodes CASSRRQDSGQETQYF.

DNA of the CDR3: TGCGCCAGCAGCCCGGAGGCAGGGTCTTGGAATACGCAGTATTTT. It encodes CASSPEAGSWNTQYF. The chain recombines TRBV4-3 with TRBJ2-3; the D gene could be TRBD1 or TRBD2 (5 bases each). Per the germline V gene, CDR1 is LGHNA and CDR2 is YSLEER. V was shortened by 4 bases and J by 7 bases, with 18 bases between the two germline ends. The CDR3 is made up of 15 amino acids.

This clonotype has only a few counts. The chain recombines TRBV29-1 with TRBJ2-1; maybe TRBD1 (7 bases). Trimming shortened V by 1 base and J by 4 bases, and 14 bases separated the two germline ends. The CDR3 spans 15 residues. The germline CDR1 and CDR2 sequences are SQVTM and ANQGSEA. CDR3 bases: TGCAGCGTTGAAGCCCGGCAGGGGGGATACAATGAGCAGTTCTTC. Protein: CSVEARQGGYNEQFF.

There are a few counts of this clonotype. The chain links TRBV28 to TRBJ2-5, with 10 bases matching TRBD2. The germline V gene has CDR1 MDHEN and CDR2 SYDVKM. After removal of 4 bases from V and 10 bases from J, the junction contained 21 bases not matched to a gene. The CDR3 runs 18 residues. The chain's CDR3 is CASSWGLAWGLANRGQYF. The CDR3 DNA follows: TGTGCCAGCAGTTGGGGACTAGCGTGGGGTCTGGCGAATCGGGGCCAGTACTTC.

The chain links TRBV7-9 to TRBJ2-1, with 8 bases that match TRBD1. The CDR3 has 16 amino acids. V was pared by 4 bases and J by 5 bases, with 10 bases of the junction left unmatched. Per germline, CDR1 SEHNR and CDR2 FQNEAQ (reference sequence). The CDR3: CASSSNRGQANNEQFF. The CDR3 DNA reads as TGTGCCAGCAGCTCCAATCGGGGACAGGCGAACAATGAGCAGTTCTTC.

This clonotype was seen only a few times. The CDR3 is CASRPGTPYEQYV. In DNA, the CDR3 is TGTGCCAGCAGACCCGGGACACCCTACGAGCAGTACGTC. V gene TRBV6-1 combines with J gene TRBJ2-7, with TRBD1 as a possible D gene (6 bases). Trimming left V 6 bases short and J 2 bases short, with 11 bases between. Germline V CDR1 and CDR2: MNHNS, SASEGT. The CDR3 runs to 13 residues.

The sample holds many counts of this clonotype. Here the CDR3 reads CASSLNRNTEAFF. The CDR3 bases are TGTGCCAGCAGCTTAAACAGGAACACTGAAGCTTTCTTT. The V gene is TRBV7-6, the J gene TRBJ1-1; D remains ambiguous. Deletions cut 2 bases from V and 1 base from J, with 5 bases between. The CDR3 has 13 amino acids. Germline CDR1 SGHVS, CDR2 FNYEAQ.

The chain carries TRBV2 and TRBJ2-1, with 8 nucleotides matching TRBD1. This CDR3 region has 15 residues. Unmatched junction bases numbered 11, after V lost 5 bases and J lost 8 bases. CDR1 is SNHLY, CDR2 FYNNEI, per germline. The DNA of the CDR3 is TGTGCCAGCAGTCAGGGGGCGGGTACTACGGATGAGCAGTTCTTC. As protein: CASSQGAGTTDEQFF.

The chain combines TRBV4-1 with TRBJ2-1; D is undetermined. The CDR3 has 14 residues. The germline V and J ends were trimmed by 0 bases and 6 bases, with 9 bases remaining between them. Germline V gene lookup returns CDR1 MGHRA and CDR2 YSYEKL. The CDR3 bases are TGCGCCAGCAGCCAAGATTTAAGCAGCAATGAGCAGTTCTTC. Residues: CASSQDLSSNEQFF.

This clonotype was detected only a few times. The V and J genes are TRBV20-1 and TRBJ2-1; 9 nucleotides match TRBD2. Germline trimming cut 3 bases from V and 3 bases from J; bases unmatched to any gene: 0. Germline V gives CDR1 DFQATT, CDR2 SNEGSKA (reference sequence). The CDR3 is 13 amino acids. DNA for the CDR3: TGCAGTGCTAGGCGGGGGGGCTACAATGAGCAGTTCTTC. Amino acid sequence: CSARRGGYNEQFF.